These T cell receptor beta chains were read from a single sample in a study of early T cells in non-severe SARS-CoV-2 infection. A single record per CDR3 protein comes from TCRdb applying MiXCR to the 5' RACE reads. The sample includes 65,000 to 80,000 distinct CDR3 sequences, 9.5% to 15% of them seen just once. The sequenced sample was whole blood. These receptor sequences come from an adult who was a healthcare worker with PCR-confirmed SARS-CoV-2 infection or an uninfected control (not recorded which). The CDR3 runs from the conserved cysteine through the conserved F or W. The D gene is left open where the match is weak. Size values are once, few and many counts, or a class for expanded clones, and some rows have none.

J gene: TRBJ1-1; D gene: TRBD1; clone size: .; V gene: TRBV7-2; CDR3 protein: CASSLWTGNTEAFF; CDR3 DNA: TGTGCCAGCAGCCTGTGGACAGGGAACACTGAAGCTTTCTTT
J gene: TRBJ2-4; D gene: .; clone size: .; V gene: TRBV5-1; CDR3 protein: CASSLDGAGGTKNIQYF; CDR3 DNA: TGCGCCAGCAGCTTGGACGGGGCCGGGGGAACCAAAAACATTCAGTACTTC
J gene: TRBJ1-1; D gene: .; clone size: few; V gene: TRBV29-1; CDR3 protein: CSEGTNTEAFF; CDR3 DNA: TGCAGCGAAGGGACCAACACTGAAGCTTTCTTT
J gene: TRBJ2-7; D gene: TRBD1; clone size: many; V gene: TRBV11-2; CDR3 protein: CASSTRTGTGEQYF; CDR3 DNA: TGTGCCAGCAGCACTAGGACAGGGACGGGCGAGCAGTACTTC
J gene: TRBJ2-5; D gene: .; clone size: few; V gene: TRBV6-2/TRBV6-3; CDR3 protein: CASSGGGKTQYF; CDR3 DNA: TGTGCCAGCAGTGGGGGTGGCAAGACCCAGTACTTC
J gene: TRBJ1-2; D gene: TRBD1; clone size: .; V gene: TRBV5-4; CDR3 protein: CASRSRQGTPAYGYTF; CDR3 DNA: TGTGCCAGCAGAAGCCGACAGGGAACGCCCGCCTATGGCTACACCTTC
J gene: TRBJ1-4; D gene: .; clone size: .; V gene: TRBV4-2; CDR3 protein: CASSQDGATNEKLFF; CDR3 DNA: TGTGCCAGCAGCCAAGACGGAGCAACTAATGAAAAACTGTTTTTT
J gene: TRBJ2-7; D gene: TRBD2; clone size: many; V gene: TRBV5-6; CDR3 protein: CASSLSWREGYEQYF; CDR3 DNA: TGTGCCAGCAGCCTGAGTTGGCGGGAGGGTTACGAGCAGTACTTC
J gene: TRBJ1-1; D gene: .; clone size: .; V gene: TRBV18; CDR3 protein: CASSPTLAAEAFF; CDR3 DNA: TGTGCCAGCTCACCGACGTTGGCTGCTGAAGCTTTCTTT
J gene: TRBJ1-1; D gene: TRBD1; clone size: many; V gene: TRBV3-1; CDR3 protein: CASSPESQGENTEAFF; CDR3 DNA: TGTGCCAGCAGCCCAGAATCACAGGGGGAGAACACTGAAGCTTTCTTT
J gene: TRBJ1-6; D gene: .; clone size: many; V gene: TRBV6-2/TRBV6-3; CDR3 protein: CASSPWEDESPLHF; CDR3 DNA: TGTGCCAGCAGCCCCTGGGAGGATGAGTCACCCCTCCACTTT
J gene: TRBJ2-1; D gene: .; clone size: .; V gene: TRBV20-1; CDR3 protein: CSARVPSGYEQFF; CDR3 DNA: TGCAGTGCTCGGGTGCCATCCGGCTATGAGCAGTTCTTC
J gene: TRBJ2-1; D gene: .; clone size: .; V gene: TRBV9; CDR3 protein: CASSHRSPEQFF; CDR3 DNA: TGTGCCAGCAGCCACCGATCGCCAGAGCAGTTCTTC
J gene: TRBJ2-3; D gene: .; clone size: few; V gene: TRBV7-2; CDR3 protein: CASSLGQASDTQYF; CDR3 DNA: TGTGCCAGCAGCTTAGGCCAGGCTTCAGATACGCAGTATTTT
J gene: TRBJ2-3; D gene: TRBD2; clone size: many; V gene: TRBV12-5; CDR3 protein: CASGSQRERTDTQYF; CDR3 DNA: TGTGCTAGTGGTTCTCAGCGGGAGAGGACAGATACGCAGTATTTT
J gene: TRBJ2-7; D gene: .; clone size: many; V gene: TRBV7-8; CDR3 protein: CASSLVPGKSPEQYF; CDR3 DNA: TGTGCCAGCAGCTTAGTTCCAGGGAAGAGTCCCGAGCAGTACTTC
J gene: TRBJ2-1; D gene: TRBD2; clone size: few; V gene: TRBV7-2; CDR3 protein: CASSLRAGEGSYNEQFF; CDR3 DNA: TGTGCCAGCAGCTTACGAGCGGGGGAGGGATCCTACAATGAGCAGTTCTTC
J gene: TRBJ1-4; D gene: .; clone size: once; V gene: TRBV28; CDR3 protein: CASTTRANEKLFF; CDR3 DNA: TGTGCCAGCACCACCCGGGCCAATGAAAAACTGTTTTTT
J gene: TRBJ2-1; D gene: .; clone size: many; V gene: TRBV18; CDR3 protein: CASSPRSVEPYNEQFF; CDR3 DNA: TGTGCCAGCTCACCAAGGTCAGTAGAACCCTACAATGAGCAGTTCTTC
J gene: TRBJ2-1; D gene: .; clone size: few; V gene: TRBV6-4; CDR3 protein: CASSDSSQGEQFF; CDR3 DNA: TGTGCCAGCAGTGACTCGAGTCAGGGTGAGCAGTTCTTC
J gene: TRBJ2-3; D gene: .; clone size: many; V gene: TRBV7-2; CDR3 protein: CASSLKGDTQYF; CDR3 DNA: TGTGCCAGCAGCTTAAAGGGAGATACGCAGTATTTT
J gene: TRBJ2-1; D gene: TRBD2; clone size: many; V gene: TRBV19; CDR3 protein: CASSISGGAFDEQFF; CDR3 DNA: TGTGCCAGTAGTATTAGCGGGGGGGCCTTCGATGAGCAGTTCTTC
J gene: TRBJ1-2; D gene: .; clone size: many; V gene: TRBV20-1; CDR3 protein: CSARVGQRGYTF; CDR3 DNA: TGCAGTGCTAGGGTAGGACAGCGTGGCTACACCTTC
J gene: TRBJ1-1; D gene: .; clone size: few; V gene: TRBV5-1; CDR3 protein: CASRHTGKTEAFF; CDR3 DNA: TGCGCCAGCAGGCACACGGGTAAAACTGAAGCTTTCTTT
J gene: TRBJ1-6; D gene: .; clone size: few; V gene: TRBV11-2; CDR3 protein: CASSLRSTRSNSPLHF; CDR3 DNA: TGTGCCAGCAGCTTAAGGTCGACAAGGAGTAATTCACCCCTCCACTTT
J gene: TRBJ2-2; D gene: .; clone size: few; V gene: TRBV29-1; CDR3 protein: CSVVASDNGELFF; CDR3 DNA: TGCAGCGTTGTAGCATCAGACAACGGGGAGCTGTTTTTT
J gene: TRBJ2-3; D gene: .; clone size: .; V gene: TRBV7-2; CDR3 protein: CASSLGSHSTDTQYF; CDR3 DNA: TGTGCCAGCAGCTTAGGCTCCCACAGCACAGATACGCAGTATTTT
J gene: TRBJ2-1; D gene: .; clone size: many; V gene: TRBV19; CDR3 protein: CASSMSGGPYNEQFF; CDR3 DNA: TGTGCCAGTAGTATGAGTGGGGGCCCCTACAATGAGCAGTTCTTC
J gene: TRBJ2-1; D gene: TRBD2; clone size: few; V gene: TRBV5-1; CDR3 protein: CASSSAGTSPHEQFF; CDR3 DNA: TGCGCCAGCAGCTCCGCCGGGACTAGCCCCCATGAGCAGTTCTTC
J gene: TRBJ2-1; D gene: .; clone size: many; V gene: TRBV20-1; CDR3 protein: CSAKPNEQFF; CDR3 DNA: TGCAGTGCTAAACCCAATGAGCAGTTCTTC
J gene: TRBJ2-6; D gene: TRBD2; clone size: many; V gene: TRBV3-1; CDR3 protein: CASSQGSEGLSGANVLTF; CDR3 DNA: TGTGCCAGCAGCCAAGGTTCCGAGGGACTATCTGGGGCCAACGTCCTGACTTTC
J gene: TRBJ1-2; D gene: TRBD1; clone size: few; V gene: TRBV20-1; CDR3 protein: CSASRQGFYGYTF; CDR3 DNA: TGCAGTGCTTCCAGACAGGGCTTCTATGGCTACACCTTC
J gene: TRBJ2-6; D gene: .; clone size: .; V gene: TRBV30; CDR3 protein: CAWSLTVSLIAGANVLTF; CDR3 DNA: TGTGCCTGGAGTTTGACGGTATCCCTTATTGCTGGGGCCAACGTCCTGACTTTC
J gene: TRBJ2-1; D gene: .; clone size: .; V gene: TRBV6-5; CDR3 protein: CASSYLPLPGFGPYNEQFF; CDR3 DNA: TGTGCCAGCAGTTACCTACCTCTACCGGGGTTTGGGCCCTACAATGAGCAGTTCTTC
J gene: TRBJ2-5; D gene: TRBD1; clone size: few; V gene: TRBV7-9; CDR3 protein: CASSLTGTQETQYF; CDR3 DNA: TGTGCCAGCAGCTTGACAGGGACCCAAGAGACCCAGTACTTC
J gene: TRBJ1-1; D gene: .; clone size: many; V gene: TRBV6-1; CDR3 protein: CASTMARVTMAFF; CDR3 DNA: TGTGCCAGCACCATGGCCAGGGTTACAATGGCTTTCTTT
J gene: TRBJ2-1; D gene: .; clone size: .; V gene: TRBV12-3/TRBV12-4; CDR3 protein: CATNRDPNNEQFF; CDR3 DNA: TGTGCCACCAACCGGGACCCTAACAATGAGCAGTTCTTC
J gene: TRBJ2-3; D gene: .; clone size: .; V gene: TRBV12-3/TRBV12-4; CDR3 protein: CASSPREMRGTDTQYF; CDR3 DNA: TGTGCCAGCAGTCCTCGGGAGATGCGGGGAACAGATACGCAGTATTTT
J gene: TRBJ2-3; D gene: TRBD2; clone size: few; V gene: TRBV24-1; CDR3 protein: CATSDTGLARDTQYF; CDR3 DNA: TGTGCCACCAGTGATACGGGACTAGCGAGAGATACGCAGTATTTT
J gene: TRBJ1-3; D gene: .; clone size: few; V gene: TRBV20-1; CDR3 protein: CSASDTTRTAGNTIYF; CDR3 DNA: TGCAGTGCTAGTGATACCACTCGGACAGCCGGAAACACCATATATTTT
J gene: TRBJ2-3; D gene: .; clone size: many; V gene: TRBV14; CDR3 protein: CASSPLRSNTDTQYF; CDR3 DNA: TGTGCCAGCAGCCCCTTGAGATCTAACACAGATACGCAGTATTTT
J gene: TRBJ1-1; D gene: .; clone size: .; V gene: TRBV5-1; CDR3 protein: CASSSAGQFEAFF; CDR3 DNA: TGCGCCAGCAGCTCGGCGGGGCAGTTTGAAGCTTTCTTT
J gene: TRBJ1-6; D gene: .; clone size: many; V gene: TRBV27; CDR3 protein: CASSASLGSPLHF; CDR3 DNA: TGTGCCAGCAGTGCATCGTTGGGGTCACCCCTCCACTTT
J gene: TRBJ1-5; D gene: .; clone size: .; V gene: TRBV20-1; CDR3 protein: CSARDFRSNQPQHF; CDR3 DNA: TGCAGTGCTCGGGACTTCCGTAGCAATCAGCCCCAGCATTTT